This TCR beta chain is from a study of blood T cells in healthy people across ages. Extraction of total RNA produced a minimum of 5.5 micrograms from each sample. This clonotype occurred many times. The germline V gene has CDR1 MNHEY and CDR2 SVGAGI. The V end lost 6 bases, the J end lost 5 bases, and 14 bases lay between the germline ends. This CDR3 region has 13 residues. Sample-barcoded 5' priming and a J-beta primer mix drove a second PCR of about 6 to 12 cycles. A template-switch adaptor that had 12 random nucleotides put a tag on each cDNA molecule. TCRdb re-derived calls from the 5' RACE reads in MiXCR, one entry per CDR3 protein. The sample shows 500,000 to 700,000 distinct CDR3 sequences, approximately 30% of them seen only once.

The chain uses TRBV6-5 and TRBJ2-7; D unclear. The receptor was isolated from a woman of 80 years or more in good health. What was sequenced was blood. The CDR3 here is CASRVPGDDEQYF. For the CDR3, the DNA is TGTGCCAGCAGGGTACCAGGAGACGACGAGCAGTACTTC.